This TCR beta chain is drawn from a study of brain T cells in children with intractable seizures. Broader study findings: Viral specificity was inferred only from CDR3 similarity; HCMV serostatus was unknown. Pre-surgery blood may have been undersampled, hiding some clones.

Comment on this clone: The antigen remains undetermined.

Only cases whose brain tissue showed the highest T cell transcript signatures were sequenced. At least one anti-epileptic drug was given before surgery. Data came from immunoSEQ multiplex PCR; TCRdb stores just in-frame clones and leaves some out. The sample contains approximately 110,000 clones, 94% of which appear only once. The CDR3 spans 13 residues. Trimming stripped 7 bases from V and 4 bases from J, with 13 bases between. Germline-derived CDR1 and CDR2 are MDHEN and SYDVKM. This receptor was obtained from a boy under two years old with hemimegalencephaly and intractable seizures. J is TRBJ1-2 and V is TRBV28; the D gene is possibly TRBD1 (5 bases). The source material was peripheral blood, sampled at surgery. CDR3 residues: CASTSDSTYGYTF. CDR3 nucleotides: TGTGCCAGCACCTCCGACAGCACCTATGGCTACACCTTC.